The rows below give T cell receptor beta chains drawn from one sample of a study of blood T cell repertoires in COVID-19. TCRdb keeps only in-frame clones here, not all; method: immunoSEQ multiplex PCR. The table records under 150,000 clones, under 85% of them present only once. The sample was peripheral blood. The receptors here all came from a man in his forties with active or convalescent COVID-19. The CDR3 runs from the conserved cysteine through the conserved F or W. D genes are given only for firm matches. Clone size is given for some rows only: seen once, a few or many times, or a class if the clone is expanded.

TRBV2	TRBJ1-1	.	TRBD1	TGTGCCAGTCACCGGGACAGGGACACTGAAGCTTTCTTT	CASHRDRDTEAFF
TRBV11-2	TRBJ2-7	.	.	TGTGCCAGCAGCAACCAGGGAGGGGGTAGCGAGCAGTACTTC	CASSNQGGGSEQYF
TRBV7-3	TRBJ1-6	few	.	TGTGCCAGCAGCGAACGGGGCTCCTATAATTCACCCCTCCACTTT	CASSERGSYNSPLHF
TRBV18	TRBJ1-2	.	TRBD1	TGTGCCAGCTCACCTGGGACAGCTAACTATGGCTACACCTTC	CASSPGTANYGYTF
TRBV20-1	TRBJ2-1	.	.	TGCAGTGCTAGTAGGTGGGGGGACTACAATGAGCAGTTCTTC	CSASRWGDYNEQFF
TRBV3-1/TRBV3-2	TRBJ2-1	.	.	TGTGCCAGCAGCCTTAGGGGGGGCGGGGATGAGCAGTTCTTC	CASSLRGGGDEQFF
TRBV19	TRBJ2-2	.	TRBD1	TGTGCCAGTAAAAAAGGGAGCAGGGGGAACCGTTGGAACACCGGGGAGCTGTTTTTT	CASKKGSRGNRWNTGELFF
TRBV27	TRBJ1-6	.	.	TGTGCCAGCAGTAAAACAGGAAGCTCCTATAATTCACCCCTCCACTTT	CASSKTGSSYNSPLHF
TRBV7-2	TRBJ1-5	.	TRBD1	TGTGCCAGCAGCGCGACAGGGGGCGGCCAGCCCCAGCATTTT	CASSATGGGQPQHF
TRBV5-4	TRBJ1-1	.	TRBD1	TGTGCCAGCAGCCTCCGGGACAGGGTTGACACTGAAGCTTTCTTT	CASSLRDRVDTEAFF
TRBV5-4	TRBJ2-2	.	.	TGTGCCAGCAGCTTGGCCCTGGAGACCGGGGAGCTGTTTTTT	CASSLALETGELFF
TRBV5-6	TRBJ2-3	.	TRBD2	TGTGCCAGCAGCTTTTCCGTACTAGCGGCTAGCACAGATACGCAGTATTTT	CASSFSVLAASTDTQYF
TRBV29-1	TRBJ1-5	.	.	TGCAGCGTAGGGGCGTCAAGGCCCCAGCATTTT	CSVGASRPQHF
TRBV24-1	TRBJ2-5	.	.	TGTGCCACCAGTGATAAGCCGAGGGTGGGGTCCCAAGAGACCCAGTACTTC	CATSDKPRVGSQETQYF
TRBV5-1	TRBJ2-5	.	TRBD2	TGCGCCAGCAGCCCGACCGGGACTAGCACCCAAGAGACCCAGTACTTC	CASSPTGTSTQETQYF
TRBV18	TRBJ1-1	.	.	TGTGCCAGCTCCTCCGACAGGAACACTGAAGCTTTCTTT	CASSSDRNTEAFF
TRBV6-5	TRBJ1-1	.	.	TGTGCCAGCAGTTACTCGATGGGGGCTAACACTGAAGCTTTCTTT	CASSYSMGANTEAFF
TRBV7-9	TRBJ1-2	.	.	TGTGCCAGCAGCTTTCAACTCAGGGTGAATGGCTACACCTTC	CASSFQLRVNGYTF
TRBV5-1	TRBJ2-5	.	TRBD1	TGCGCCAGCAGCTCCACAGGGGGCACGGAGACCCAGTACTTC	CASSSTGGTETQYF
TRBV11-2	TRBJ2-3	.	TRBD2	TGTGCCAGCAGCGAGCGGGGGAAGTCAGATACGCAGTATTTT	CASSERGKSDTQYF
TRBV3-1/TRBV3-2	TRBJ1-6	once	.	TGTGCCAGCAGCAACCAACGGGGGGCCTATAATTCACCCCTCCACTTT	CASSNQRGAYNSPLHF
TRBV2	TRBJ1-4	.	.	TGTGCCAGCAGGAACCGAGAATCAACTAATGAAAAACTGTTTTTT	CASRNRESTNEKLFF
TRBV6-5	TRBJ1-6	.	.	TGTGCCAGCAGTACACGCTCGACAGCCAATTCACCCCTCCACTTT	CASSTRSTANSPLHF
TRBV5-6	TRBJ2-7	.	TRBD2	TGTGCCAGCAGTCTGGCGGGGGTGCCCTACGAGCAGTACTTC	CASSLAGVPYEQYF
TRBV5-1	TRBJ2-2	.	.	TGCGCCAGCAGCCTCCGGGACTTGAACACCGGGGAGCTGTTTTTT	CASSLRDLNTGELFF
TRBV6-2/TRBV6-3	TRBJ1-1	.	.	TGTGCCAGCAGTTCTACACCCTACAGGGTGAACACTGAAGCTTTCTTT	CASSSTPYRVNTEAFF